This T cell receptor (beta chain) was recorded in a study of long-term antiretroviral therapy in people with HIV. Samples were assayed with immunoSEQ v3.0 at survey level. Assay used: immunoSEQ multiplex PCR; TCRdb lists only in-frame clones, some missing. The table records roughly 30,000 clones, approximately 85% of them present only once. Trimming pared 2 bases from V and 2 bases from J, leaving 23 bases between. This CDR3 contains 19 residues. CDR1 and CDR2 (germline): ENHRY, SYGVKD. This clone came up a few times. The material was unsorted PBMCs, obtained 0.8 years before starting antiretroviral therapy. This rearrangement joins TRBV10-3 to TRBJ2-3, with D possibly TRBD2 on 5 matching bases. The sequence derives from a man younger than 30 with HIV. The CDR3 DNA reads TGTGCCATCAGTGAGCCCCCGGCAGGCCCCCTCGACTACACAGATACGCAGTATTTT. This gives the protein CAISEPPAGPLDYTDTQYF.